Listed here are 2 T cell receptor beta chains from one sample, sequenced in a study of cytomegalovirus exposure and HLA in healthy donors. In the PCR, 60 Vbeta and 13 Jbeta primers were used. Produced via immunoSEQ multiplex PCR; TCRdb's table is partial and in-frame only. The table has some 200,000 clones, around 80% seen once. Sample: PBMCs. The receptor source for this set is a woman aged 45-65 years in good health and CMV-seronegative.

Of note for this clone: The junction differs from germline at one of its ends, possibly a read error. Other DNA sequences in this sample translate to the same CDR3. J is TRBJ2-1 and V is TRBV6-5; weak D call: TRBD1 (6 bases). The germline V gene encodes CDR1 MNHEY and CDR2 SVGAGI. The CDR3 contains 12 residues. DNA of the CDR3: TGTGCCAGCAGTACCACAGGGAATGAACAGTTCTTC. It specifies CASSTTGNEQFF.

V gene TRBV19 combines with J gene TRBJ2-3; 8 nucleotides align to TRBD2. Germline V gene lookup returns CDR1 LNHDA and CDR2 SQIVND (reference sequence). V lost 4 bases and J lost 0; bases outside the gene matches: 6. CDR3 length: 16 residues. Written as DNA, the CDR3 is TGTGCCAGTAGTACCTCTAGCGGGTTTAGCACAGATACGCAGTATTTT. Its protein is CASSTSSGFSTDTQYF.